These T cell receptor beta chains were read from a single sample in a study of T-cell reconstitution after alpha-beta-depleted transplantation in children. One entry per CDR3 protein results from TCRdb running MiXCR on the PCR reads. The data hold about 500,000 distinct CDR3 sequences, with approximately 30% observed a single time. The specimen was PBMCs from the stem cell graft donor, collected from the stem cell graft. The receptors derive from a human donor who donated a stem cell graft to a child with aplastic anemia. The CDR3 runs from the conserved cysteine through the conserved F or W. D genes are given only for firm matches. Part of the rows lack a size; the others show once, few, many or a class for expanded clones.

j_call: TRBJ1-2; d_call: .; v_call: TRBV28; clone_size: few; cdr3_aa: CASSFSPGRYGYTF; cdr3_nt: TGTGCCAGCAGTTTTTCCCCAGGCCGCTATGGCTACACCTTC
j_call: TRBJ2-7; d_call: .; v_call: TRBV15; clone_size: few; cdr3_aa: CATSSSEGLNEQYF; cdr3_nt: TGTGCCACCAGCAGCAGTGAGGGCCTGAACGAGCAGTACTTC
j_call: TRBJ1-1; d_call: .; v_call: TRBV19; clone_size: .; cdr3_aa: CASSIAGPGTEAFF; cdr3_nt: TGTGCCAGTAGTATAGCAGGACCCGGCACTGAAGCTTTCTTT
j_call: TRBJ1-1; d_call: .; v_call: TRBV5-6; clone_size: few; cdr3_aa: CASSLVPTGNTEAFF; cdr3_nt: TGTGCCAGCAGCTTGGTTCCGACAGGGAACACTGAAGCTTTCTTT
j_call: TRBJ2-1; d_call: .; v_call: TRBV10-3; clone_size: .; cdr3_aa: CAISDGRDHYNEQFF; cdr3_nt: TGTGCCATCAGTGACGGCAGGGATCACTACAATGAGCAGTTCTTC
j_call: TRBJ2-1; d_call: .; v_call: TRBV20-1; clone_size: .; cdr3_aa: CSALSRDGSSYNEQFF; cdr3_nt: TGCAGTGCACTTTCCCGGGACGGGAGCTCCTACAATGAGCAGTTCTTC
j_call: TRBJ2-5; d_call: TRBD1; v_call: TRBV24-1; clone_size: .; cdr3_aa: CATSDAGTGNWETQYF; cdr3_nt: TGTGCCACCAGTGACGCCGGGACAGGGAATTGGGAGACCCAGTACTTC
j_call: TRBJ2-5; d_call: TRBD2; v_call: TRBV11-2; clone_size: .; cdr3_aa: CASSRTSQETQYF; cdr3_nt: TGTGCCAGCAGCCGGACTAGCCAAGAGACCCAGTACTTC
j_call: TRBJ1-2; d_call: .; v_call: TRBV11-3; clone_size: .; cdr3_aa: CASSLDSSWGEGYTF; cdr3_nt: TGTGCCAGCAGCTTAGATTCTTCATGGGGAGAAGGCTACACCTTC
j_call: TRBJ1-2; d_call: .; v_call: TRBV29-1; clone_size: .; cdr3_aa: CSVETVQGRYGYTF; cdr3_nt: TGCAGCGTTGAAACTGTACAGGGACGCTATGGCTACACCTTC
j_call: TRBJ1-2; d_call: TRBD1; v_call: TRBV29-1; clone_size: .; cdr3_aa: CSTEDRAFGYTF; cdr3_nt: TGCAGCACCGAAGACAGGGCCTTCGGCTACACCTTC
j_call: TRBJ2-4; d_call: TRBD1; v_call: TRBV12-3/TRBV12-4; clone_size: .; cdr3_aa: CASSKGQGVGIQYF; cdr3_nt: TGTGCCAGCAGTAAGGGACAGGGGGTGGGCATTCAGTACTTC
j_call: TRBJ2-2; d_call: .; v_call: TRBV5-6; clone_size: .; cdr3_aa: CASSGITGYQDTGELFF; cdr3_nt: TGTGCCAGCAGCGGAATTACAGGGTATCAAGACACCGGGGAGCTGTTTTTT
j_call: TRBJ2-5; d_call: TRBD2; v_call: TRBV18; clone_size: .; cdr3_aa: CASSPQIGAGEETQYF; cdr3_nt: TGTGCCAGCTCACCTCAAATCGGGGCGGGAGAAGAGACCCAGTACTTC
j_call: TRBJ1-1; d_call: .; v_call: TRBV28; clone_size: .; cdr3_aa: CASSFGRSSEAFF; cdr3_nt: TGTGCCAGCAGTTTCGGCAGAAGCTCTGAAGCTTTCTTT
j_call: TRBJ2-2; d_call: .; v_call: TRBV18; clone_size: few; cdr3_aa: CASSPFTRNTGELFF; cdr3_nt: TGTGCCAGCTCACCCTTCACTCGAAACACCGGGGAGCTGTTTTTT
j_call: TRBJ2-5; d_call: TRBD2; v_call: TRBV7-7; clone_size: .; cdr3_aa: CASSTGRVLGETQYF; cdr3_nt: TGTGCCAGCAGCACCGGGAGGGTTCTAGGAGAGACCCAGTACTTC
j_call: TRBJ2-1; d_call: .; v_call: TRBV6-4; clone_size: .; cdr3_aa: CASSDNQFSYNEQFF; cdr3_nt: TGTGCCAGCAGTGACAACCAATTCTCCTACAATGAGCAGTTCTTC
j_call: TRBJ1-3; d_call: .; v_call: TRBV20-1; clone_size: .; cdr3_aa: CSASSRNFGNTIYF; cdr3_nt: TGCAGTGCTAGTTCGAGAAACTTCGGGAACACCATATATTTT
j_call: TRBJ2-5; d_call: TRBD2; v_call: TRBV2; clone_size: .; cdr3_aa: CASNRLATQETQYF; cdr3_nt: TGTGCCAGCAACCGACTAGCGACACAAGAGACCCAGTACTTC
j_call: TRBJ2-1; d_call: .; v_call: TRBV5-4; clone_size: .; cdr3_aa: CASSLESRGGSF; cdr3_nt: TGTGCCAGCAGCTTGGAATCGAGAGGGGGTTCCTTC
j_call: TRBJ1-1; d_call: .; v_call: TRBV11-2; clone_size: .; cdr3_aa: CASSLGGVANTEAFF; cdr3_nt: TGTGCCAGCAGCTTAGGGGGGGTAGCGAACACTGAAGCTTTCTTT
j_call: TRBJ1-1; d_call: TRBD1; v_call: TRBV7-2; clone_size: few; cdr3_aa: CASSPTGGMNTEAFF; cdr3_nt: TGTGCCAGCAGCCCGACAGGGGGCATGAACACTGAAGCTTTCTTT
j_call: TRBJ1-5; d_call: TRBD1; v_call: TRBV5-5; clone_size: .; cdr3_aa: CASSPWGQGHQPQHF; cdr3_nt: TGTGCCAGCAGCCCCTGGGGACAGGGCCATCAGCCCCAGCATTTT
j_call: TRBJ2-1; d_call: TRBD2; v_call: TRBV10-3; clone_size: .; cdr3_aa: CAISDWERGSYNEQFF; cdr3_nt: TGTGCCATCAGTGACTGGGAGCGGGGTTCCTACAATGAGCAGTTCTTC
j_call: TRBJ2-5; d_call: TRBD2; v_call: TRBV6-1; clone_size: few; cdr3_aa: CASSVGGSEETQYF; cdr3_nt: TGTGCCAGCAGTGTAGGCGGGAGTGAAGAGACCCAGTACTTC
j_call: TRBJ1-1; d_call: .; v_call: TRBV7-6; clone_size: few; cdr3_aa: CASSGGTFGTEAFF; cdr3_nt: TGTGCCAGCAGCGGGGGGACTTTTGGGACTGAAGCTTTCTTT
j_call: TRBJ2-1; d_call: .; v_call: TRBV7-9; clone_size: .; cdr3_aa: CASSLYSDEQFF; cdr3_nt: TGTGCCAGCAGCTTATACTCGGATGAGCAGTTCTTC
j_call: TRBJ1-2; d_call: .; v_call: TRBV5-6; clone_size: few; cdr3_aa: CASSLPVTQYGYTF; cdr3_nt: TGTGCCAGCAGCTTGCCAGTCACGCAGTATGGCTACACCTTC
j_call: TRBJ2-1; d_call: .; v_call: TRBV5-4; clone_size: few; cdr3_aa: CASSLWDLSEQFF; cdr3_nt: TGTGCCAGCAGCTTATGGGACCTCTCCGAGCAGTTCTTC
j_call: TRBJ1-4; d_call: .; v_call: TRBV28; clone_size: few; cdr3_aa: CASRLGRNEKLFF; cdr3_nt: TGTGCCAGCAGACTGGGGAGGAATGAAAAACTGTTTTTT
j_call: TRBJ2-3; d_call: .; v_call: TRBV29-1; clone_size: .; cdr3_aa: CSVVGGGTDTQYF; cdr3_nt: TGCAGCGTTGTTGGGGGCGGCACAGATACGCAGTATTTT
j_call: TRBJ2-5; d_call: TRBD1; v_call: TRBV5-6; clone_size: .; cdr3_aa: CASSLAIGTVSWTQYF; cdr3_nt: TGTGCCAGCAGCTTGGCCATCGGGACAGTCTCGTGGACCCAGTACTTC
j_call: TRBJ2-2; d_call: .; v_call: TRBV25-1; clone_size: few; cdr3_aa: CASSADYVNTGELFF; cdr3_nt: TGTGCCAGCAGTGCGGACTACGTGAACACCGGGGAGCTGTTTTTT
j_call: TRBJ2-1; d_call: TRBD2; v_call: TRBV5-1; clone_size: .; cdr3_aa: CASSLALAVYNEQFF; cdr3_nt: TGCGCCAGCAGCTTGGCGCTAGCGGTATACAATGAGCAGTTCTTC
j_call: TRBJ2-3; d_call: TRBD2; v_call: TRBV5-1; clone_size: .; cdr3_aa: CASYSGRPRDTQYF; cdr3_nt: TGCGCCAGCTACAGCGGGAGGCCCAGGGATACGCAGTATTTT
j_call: TRBJ2-7; d_call: .; v_call: TRBV5-5; clone_size: .; cdr3_aa: CASSLWVNEQYF; cdr3_nt: TGTGCCAGCAGCTTGTGGGTAAACGAGCAGTACTTC
j_call: TRBJ2-4; d_call: .; v_call: TRBV6-2/TRBV6-3; clone_size: .; cdr3_aa: CASSPGGAGNIQYF; cdr3_nt: TGTGCCAGCAGCCCCGGGGGAGCGGGAAACATTCAGTACTTC
j_call: TRBJ2-1; d_call: .; v_call: TRBV7-6; clone_size: few; cdr3_aa: CASSLHGIHNEQFF; cdr3_nt: TGTGCCAGCAGCTTACACGGGATACACAATGAGCAGTTCTTC
j_call: TRBJ1-2; d_call: .; v_call: TRBV5-1; clone_size: .; cdr3_aa: CASSAGQTVNYGYTF; cdr3_nt: TGCGCCAGCAGCGCCGGCCAGACAGTTAACTATGGCTACACCTTC
j_call: TRBJ2-7; d_call: TRBD1; v_call: TRBV28; clone_size: once; cdr3_aa: CASSSPGTGDHEQYF; cdr3_nt: TGTGCCAGCAGTTCTCCCGGGACAGGGGACCACGAGCAGTACTTC
j_call: TRBJ2-1; d_call: .; v_call: TRBV6-1; clone_size: few; cdr3_aa: CASSENGGFNEQFF; cdr3_nt: TGTGCCAGCAGTGAAAACGGAGGGTTCAATGAGCAGTTCTTC
j_call: TRBJ2-7; d_call: TRBD1; v_call: TRBV7-2; clone_size: .; cdr3_aa: CASSHRPGTGRHEQYF; cdr3_nt: TGTGCCAGCAGCCATCGTCCCGGGACAGGGAGGCACGAGCAGTACTTC
j_call: TRBJ2-1; d_call: TRBD1; v_call: TRBV12-3/TRBV12-4; clone_size: few; cdr3_aa: CASSLEGAGEQFF; cdr3_nt: TGTGCCAGCAGTTTAGAGGGGGCGGGTGAGCAGTTCTTC
j_call: TRBJ1-2; d_call: .; v_call: TRBV29-1; clone_size: .; cdr3_aa: CSVARISNYGYTF; cdr3_nt: TGCAGCGTGGCAAGGATCTCTAACTATGGCTACACCTTC
j_call: TRBJ2-7; d_call: TRBD1; v_call: TRBV7-8; clone_size: .; cdr3_aa: CASSTGTGLYEQYF; cdr3_nt: TGTGCCAGCAGCACCGGGACAGGGCTATACGAGCAGTACTTC
j_call: TRBJ2-2; d_call: .; v_call: TRBV12-3/TRBV12-4; clone_size: .; cdr3_aa: CASSPTGNGELFF; cdr3_nt: TGTGCCAGCAGCCCCACGGGGAACGGGGAGCTGTTTTTT
j_call: TRBJ1-1; d_call: .; v_call: TRBV20-1; clone_size: .; cdr3_aa: CSAPGGGMNTEAFF; cdr3_nt: TGCAGTGCACCCGGTGGGGGGATGAACACTGAAGCTTTCTTT
j_call: TRBJ2-4; d_call: TRBD2; v_call: TRBV7-9; clone_size: .; cdr3_aa: CASSPTSDKNIQYF; cdr3_nt: TGTGCCAGCAGCCCCACTAGCGACAAAAACATTCAGTACTTC
j_call: TRBJ2-1; d_call: TRBD1; v_call: TRBV4-3; clone_size: .; cdr3_aa: CASSPRDRAYNEQFF; cdr3_nt: TGCGCCAGCAGCCCCCGGGACAGAGCTTACAATGAGCAGTTCTTC
j_call: TRBJ1-6; d_call: .; v_call: TRBV18; clone_size: .; cdr3_aa: CASSPGGAVDSPLHF; cdr3_nt: TGTGCCAGCTCACCGGGAGGGGCTGTGGATTCACCCCTCCACTTT
j_call: TRBJ2-1; d_call: .; v_call: TRBV7-2; clone_size: few; cdr3_aa: CASSFPGSNNEQFF; cdr3_nt: TGTGCCAGCAGCTTCCCAGGGAGCAACAATGAGCAGTTCTTC
j_call: TRBJ1-3; d_call: .; v_call: TRBV27; clone_size: .; cdr3_aa: CASSSPHSGNTIYF; cdr3_nt: TGTGCCAGCAGTTCCCCCCACTCTGGAAACACCATATATTTT
j_call: TRBJ1-1; d_call: TRBD1; v_call: TRBV6-2/TRBV6-3; clone_size: .; cdr3_aa: CASSRGTGSGLTEAFF; cdr3_nt: TGTGCCAGCAGCCGAGGGACAGGGTCCGGTTTGACTGAAGCTTTCTTT
j_call: TRBJ1-5; d_call: TRBD1; v_call: TRBV18; clone_size: few; cdr3_aa: CASSPLGQGNQPQHF; cdr3_nt: TGTGCCAGCTCACCACTGGGACAGGGGAATCAGCCCCAGCATTTT
j_call: TRBJ2-1; d_call: .; v_call: TRBV15; clone_size: few; cdr3_aa: CATSRERLRNNEQFF; cdr3_nt: TGTGCCACCAGCAGAGAACGGCTGAGGAACAATGAGCAGTTCTTC
j_call: TRBJ2-3; d_call: .; v_call: TRBV6-2/TRBV6-3; clone_size: .; cdr3_aa: CASSYPGSGTDTQYF; cdr3_nt: TGTGCCAGCAGTTACCCCGGGTCAGGCACAGATACGCAGTATTTT
j_call: TRBJ2-1; d_call: TRBD2; v_call: TRBV19; clone_size: .; cdr3_aa: CASNEIAGAYNEQFF; cdr3_nt: TGTGCCAGTAATGAAATAGCGGGAGCCTACAATGAGCAGTTCTTC